This TCR beta chain emerged from a study of identical twins. The study's findings and limits: Beta clonotypes that were abundant in cord blood contained fewer insertions, a pattern absent from memory repertoires.

All of the donors were Caucasians in good health. About this clonotype: Its antigen is currently unknown.

A template switching step contributed a universal primer site, while unique molecular identifiers were present in the cDNA. TCRdb passed the 5' RACE reads through MiXCR, listing each CDR3 protein once. Of around 1.7 million distinct CDR3 sequences in the sample, about 30% were seen once. V lost 4 bases to trimming and J lost 4 bases, with 15 bases between them. Looked up from germline, CDR1 is DFQATT and CDR2 is SNEGSKA (reference sequence). The CDR3 contains 14 residues. The receptor was derived from a newborn girl in good health. The rearrangement uses TRBV20-1 and TRBJ2-3; TRBD2 is a possible D gene (6 bases). Material for sequencing was cord blood. CDR3 sequence (DNA): TGCAGTGCTACCGATAGCGGTGTTGCAGATACGCAGTATTTT. Protein sequence: CSATDSGVADTQYF.